The entry that follows covers one TCR beta chain sequence. Indicated treatment: randomized to nivolumab then ipilimumab (arm A) or the reverse (arm B). Sorted cells were live CD3+CD8+, lacking CD19 and CD56, from PBMCs. This entry is derived from a study of sequential checkpoint blockade in melanoma. Across the whole study: Randomization was 1:1 between first-line nivolumab→ipilimumab and ipilimumab→nivolumab.

Generated by immunoSEQ multiplex PCR, the TCRdb table keeps only in-frame clones and is missing some. Of approximately 37,000 clones listed, 70% to 90% are singletons. Sequenced material: CD8+ T cells sorted from blood (inferred from file names), taken from a patient given nivolumab and ipilimumab in sequence. This clonotype was obtained from a human donor with melanoma.

The CDR3 is CASSVGQGRTDTQYF. The CDR3, as DNA: TGTGCCAGTAGTGTGGGACAGGGGCGCACAGATACGCAGTATTTT. The V call is TRBV19, the J call TRBJ2-3, with TRBD1 identical over 10 bases. The V gene end was trimmed by 5 bases and the J gene end by 1 base; junction bases not matched to a gene: 3. The CDR3 contains 15 residues. From germline, CDR1 is LNHDA and CDR2 SQIVND (reference sequence).